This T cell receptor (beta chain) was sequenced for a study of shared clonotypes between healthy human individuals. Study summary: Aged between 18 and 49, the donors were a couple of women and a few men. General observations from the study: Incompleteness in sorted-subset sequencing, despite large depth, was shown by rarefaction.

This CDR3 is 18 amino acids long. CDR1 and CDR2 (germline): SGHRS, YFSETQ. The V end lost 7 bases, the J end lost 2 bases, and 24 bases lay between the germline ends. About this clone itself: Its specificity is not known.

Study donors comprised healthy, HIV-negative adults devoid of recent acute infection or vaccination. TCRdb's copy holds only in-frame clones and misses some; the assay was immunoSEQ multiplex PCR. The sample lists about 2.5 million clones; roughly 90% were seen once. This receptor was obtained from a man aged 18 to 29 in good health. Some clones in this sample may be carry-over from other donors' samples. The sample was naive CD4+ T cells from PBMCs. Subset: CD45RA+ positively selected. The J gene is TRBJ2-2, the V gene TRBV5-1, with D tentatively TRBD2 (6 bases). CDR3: CASQWGPTGTLNTGELFF. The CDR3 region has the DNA TGCGCCAGCCAGTGGGGCCCTACCGGGACTCTTAACACCGGGGAGCTGTTTTTT.